Here is one TCR beta chain with its context. The CDR3 sequence is 15 residues long. From germline, CDR1 is KGHSH and CDR2 LQKENI. V was shortened by 6 bases and J by 2 bases, with 17 bases between the two germline ends. The sample comes from a study of identifying expanded T cells in peripheral blood. Libraries were prepared by immunoSEQ multiplex PCR; TCRdb keeps only in-frame clonotypes and omits some of them. The sample records around 94,000 clones, 88% being singletons. This sequence originates from a person between 18 and 75 years old in good health. V usage is TRBV18 and J usage is TRBJ2-7, with a tentative D call TRBD2 (6 bases). Sequencing was carried out using blood. CDR3 sequence reads: CASSPQPGLAYEQYF. In nucleotides, the CDR3 is TGTGCCAGCTCCCCCCAGCCGGGACTTGCCTACGAGCAGTACTTC.